This TCR beta chain was sequenced in a study of sequential checkpoint blockade in melanoma. TCRdb keeps only in-frame clones here, not all; method: immunoSEQ multiplex PCR. The table has about 2,700 clones, 22% seen once. The CDR3 length is 14 residues. After removal of 5 bases from V and 6 bases from J, the junction contained 7 bases not matched to a gene. Per the germline V gene, CDR1 is SGHNT and CDR2 is YENEEA. The treatment here: randomized to nivolumab then ipilimumab (arm A) or the reverse (arm B). The source material was tumor tissue (inferred from file names), sampled from a patient given nivolumab and ipilimumab in sequence. The rearrangement links TRBV11-3 to TRBJ2-7; 10 bases line up with TRBD1. This clonotype originated in a human donor with melanoma. CDR3 sequence reads: CASSIRDRGSEQYF. CDR3 bases: TGTGCCAGCAGCATCCGGGACAGGGGTAGCGAGCAGTACTTC.